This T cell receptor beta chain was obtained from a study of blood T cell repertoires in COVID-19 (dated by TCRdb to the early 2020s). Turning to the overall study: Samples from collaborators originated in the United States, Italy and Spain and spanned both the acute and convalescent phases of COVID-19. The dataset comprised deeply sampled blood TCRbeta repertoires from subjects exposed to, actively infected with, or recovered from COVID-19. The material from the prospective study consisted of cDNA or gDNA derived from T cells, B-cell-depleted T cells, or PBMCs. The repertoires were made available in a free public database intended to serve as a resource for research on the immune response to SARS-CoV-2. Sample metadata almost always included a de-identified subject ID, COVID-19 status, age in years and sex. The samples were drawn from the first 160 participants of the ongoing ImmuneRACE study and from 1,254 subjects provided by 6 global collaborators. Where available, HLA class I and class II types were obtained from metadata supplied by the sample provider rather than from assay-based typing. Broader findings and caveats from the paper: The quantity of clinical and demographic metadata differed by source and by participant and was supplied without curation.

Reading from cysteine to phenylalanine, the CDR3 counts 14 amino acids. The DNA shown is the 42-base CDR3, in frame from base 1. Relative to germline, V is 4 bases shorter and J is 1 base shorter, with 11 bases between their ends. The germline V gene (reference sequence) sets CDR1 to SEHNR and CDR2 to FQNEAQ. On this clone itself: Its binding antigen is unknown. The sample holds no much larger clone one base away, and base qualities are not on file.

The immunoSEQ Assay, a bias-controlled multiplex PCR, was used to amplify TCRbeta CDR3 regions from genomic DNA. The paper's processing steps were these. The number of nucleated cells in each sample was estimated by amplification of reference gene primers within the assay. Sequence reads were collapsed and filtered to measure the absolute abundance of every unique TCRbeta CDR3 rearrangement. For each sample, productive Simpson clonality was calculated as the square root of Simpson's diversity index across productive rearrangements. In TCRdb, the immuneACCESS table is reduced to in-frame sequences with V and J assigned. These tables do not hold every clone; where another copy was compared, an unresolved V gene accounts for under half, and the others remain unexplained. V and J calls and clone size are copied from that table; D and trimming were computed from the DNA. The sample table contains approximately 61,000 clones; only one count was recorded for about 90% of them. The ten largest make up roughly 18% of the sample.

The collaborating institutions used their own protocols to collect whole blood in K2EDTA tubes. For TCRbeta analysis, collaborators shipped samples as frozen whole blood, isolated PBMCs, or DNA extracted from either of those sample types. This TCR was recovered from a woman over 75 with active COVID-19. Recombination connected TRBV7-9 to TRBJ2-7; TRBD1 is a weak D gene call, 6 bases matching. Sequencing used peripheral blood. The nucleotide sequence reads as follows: TGTGCCAGCAGCTACCGGGACACTTCCTACGAGCAGTACTTC. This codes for CASSYRDTSYEQYF. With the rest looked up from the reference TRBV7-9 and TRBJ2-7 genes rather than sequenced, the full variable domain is DTGVSQNPRHKITKRGQNVTFRCDPISEHNRLYWYRQTLGQGPEFLTYFQNEAQLEKSRLLSDRFSAERPKGSFSTLEIQRTEQGDSAMYLCASSYRDTSYEQYFGPGTRLTVT.